This entry describes one TCR beta chain. The data originate from a study of OX40 agonist ivuxolimab in advanced cancers. V was cut by 2 bases and J by 5 bases, with 12 bases left in between. Germline V gives CDR1 MDHEN, CDR2 SYDVKM. The CDR3 runs to 15 residues. The method was immunoSEQ multiplex PCR; TCRdb's version includes in-frame clones alone and lacks a portion of them. The sample consists of over 100,000 clones, 80% to 90% of them appearing once. The receptor was isolated from an adult with an advanced solid tumor such as melanoma, head and neck, liver or kidney cancer. The chain has TRBV28 and TRBJ2-2; D not resolved. Sequencing was performed on CD4+ or CD8+ T cells sorted from blood, taken in a trial of the OX40 agonist ivuxolimab. CDR3 in DNA: TGTGCCAGCAGTTTACCGAAAGCGAGTACCGGGGAGCTGTTTTTT. This codes for CASSLPKASTGELFF.